This is a list of T cell receptor beta chains from one sample in a study of patients and donors after allogeneic stem cell transplantation. TCRdb re-analysed the RT-PCR reads in MiXCR, keeping a single row per CDR3 protein. Of 200,000 to 250,000 distinct CDR3 sequences in the sample, roughly 15% were seen once. The sample consisted of blood, either unsorted or a sorted T cell fraction (not recorded which). These receptors all come from a human donor who was either an allogeneic HSCT recipient or a stem cell or donor lymphocyte infusion donor (not recorded which). It is not recorded whose cells these are; they may come from a transplant donor. Each CDR3 is given without its conserved first and last residue. Each record gives: V gene, clone size, J gene, CDR3 protein. Rows give clone size only sometimes, using once, few, many, or a class for an expanded clone.

>TRBV29-1|many|TRBJ1-1
SVGARGSEAF
>TRBV5-6|few|TRBJ1-2
ASSFVDWESRGYT
>TRBV20-1|few|TRBJ2-7
SASYSLAGYEQY
>TRBV6-2/TRBV6-3|many|TRBJ1-1
ASSYGQGRTEAF
>TRBV6-1|many|TRBJ2-1
ASSEQGTGVLNRI
>TRBV20-1|many|TRBJ2-7
SASRDYSYEQY
>TRBV5-1|NA|TRBJ2-7
ASGSTSGRAEQY
>TRBV11-2|many|TRBJ2-1
ASSLRALGTRSYNEQF
>TRBV5-4|many|TRBJ2-7
ASSHRTDPYEQY
>TRBV25-1|NA|TRBJ2-2
ASNNGLELF
>TRBV4-1|few|TRBJ2-2
ASSPGGPGELF
>TRBV11-3|NA|TRBJ2-1
ASSLGWDEQF
>TRBV5-4|NA|TRBJ1-2
ASSFNAGVSGYT
>TRBV19|few|TRBJ2-7
ASSPPGHPSHEQY
>TRBV2|few|TRBJ2-2
ASKYQGATGELF
>TRBV2|many|TRBJ1-5
ASVPQLGSNQPQH
>TRBV5-1|NA|TRBJ2-7
ASSLAASARREQY